A single sample is the source of the 31 T cell receptor beta chains below, sequenced in a study of identical twins. TCRdb ran MiXCR on the 5' RACE reads and lists one entry per CDR3 protein. The data contain approximately 470,000 distinct CDR3 sequences, approximately 14% of them singletons. The same specimen was also included in a second study, on yellow fever vaccine responses in identical twins.

What was sequenced was CD4+ T cells sorted from blood. These receptors all stem from a woman aged 18 to 35 in good health.

This chain uses TRBV20-1 with TRBJ2-7; TRBD2 matches at 9 bases. This CDR3 has 14 residues. Germline trimming cut 6 bases from V and 7 bases from J; bases unmatched to any gene: 13. Germline V lookup: CDR1 DFQATT, CDR2 SNEGSKA (reference sequence). The DNA for the CDR3 is TGCAGTGCGCAAACTAGCGGGTTGAGGTTAGAGCAGTACTTC. This translates into CSAQTSGLRLEQYF.

The rearrangement joins TRBV6-5 to TRBJ2-7; 7 bases are a match to TRBD2. This CDR3 contains 20 residues. In germline, CDR1 is MNHEY, CDR2 SVGAGI. Trimming took 0 bases from V and 2 from J; bases not matched to a gene: 19. The CDR3: CASSYSFRALAEGHPYEQYF. DNA for the CDR3: TGTGCCAGCAGTTACTCCTTCCGTGCTCTAGCGGAGGGCCACCCCTACGAGCAGTACTTC.

This clonotype was picked up a small number of times. This rearrangement joins TRBV7-8 to TRBJ2-7; 9 bases agree with TRBD2. Germline CDR1 reads SGHVS; CDR2 reads FQNEAQ. The CDR3 extends over 15 amino acids. The ends lost 5 bases at V and 1 base at J; junction bases unmatched: 6. The CDR3 DNA reads TGTGCCAGCAGCAAAGGACTAGCGTCTTCCTACGAGCAGTACTTC. Amino acids: CASSKGLASSYEQYF.

This clonotype was observed at least ten times. This rearrangement joins TRBV29-1 to TRBJ2-1; 10 bases match TRBD2. The CDR3 spans 12 residues. V lost 3 bases and J lost 16; bases outside the gene matches: 9. Germline V lookup: CDR1 SQVTM, CDR2 ANQGSEA. CDR3 region: CSVDPSGRGRFF. DNA of the CDR3: TGCAGCGTTGACCCTAGCGGGAGAGGACGTTTCTTC.

This clonotype was picked up a small number of times. The rearrangement links TRBV5-6 to TRBJ2-1; 8 nucleotides agree with TRBD1. This CDR3 comprises 16 residues. Germline CDR1 reads SGHDT; CDR2 reads YYEEEE. Germline trimming cut 4 bases from V and 7 bases from J; bases unmatched to any gene: 13. The CDR3 nucleotides are TGTGCCAGCAGCGGACTCAGGGGGCCTACAGGGAATGAGCAGTTCTTC. Translation: CASSGLRGPTGNEQFF.

This clonotype was seen more than once but under ten times. In DNA form, the CDR3 reads TGTGCCAGCCCACGCAGGGACAGGATTTCCTACGAGCAGTACTTC. This gives the protein CASPRRDRISYEQYF. The chain employs TRBV12-3 or TRBV12-4 and TRBJ2-7; 8 nucleotides align to TRBD1. J lost 1 base, V lost 8 bases, and 10 bases had no gene match. This CDR3 spans 15 amino acids.

The chain employs TRBV5-1 and TRBJ2-2; TRBD2 matches at 8 bases. The CDR3 sequence is 15 residues long. CDR1 is SGHRS, CDR2 YFSETQ, per germline. Trimming took 4 bases from V and 1 from J; bases not matched to a gene: 3. The CDR3 DNA follows: TGCGCCAGCAGCATTAGCGGGAAGAACACCGGGGAGCTGTTTTTT. Encoded protein: CASSISGKNTGELFF.

In its sample, this clonotype was seen a few times. The chain joins TRBV5-1 to TRBJ1-2; D remains unclear. The CDR3 has 15 residues. The V end was cut by 0 bases, the J end by 4 bases, with 13 bases between. Germline V gene lookup returns CDR1 SGHRS and CDR2 YFSETQ. CDR3 region: CASSLALGNVYGYTF. The CDR3 DNA sequence: TGCGCCAGCAGCTTGGCCCTAGGGAACGTCTATGGCTACACCTTC.

This clonotype was counted a few times. CDR3 coding DNA: TGTGCCAGCCAGGGACAGCCAGATCAGCCCCAGCATTTT. It translates to CASQGQPDQPQHF. The chain links TRBV7-9 to TRBJ1-5; 7 bases align to TRBD1. V shed 8 bases, J shed 5 bases, and the junction held 6 bases outside the gene matches. CDR3 length: 13 amino acids. Germline V CDR1 and CDR2: SEHNR, FQNEAQ (reference sequence).

The chain has TRBV24-1 and TRBJ2-7; unclear D gene. Germline-derived CDR1 and CDR2 are KGHDR and SFDVKD. The CDR3 contains 13 residues. The V end was cut by 1 base, the J end by 3 bases, with 6 bases between. Here the CDR3 reads CATSDFLSYEQYF. In nucleotides, the CDR3 is TGTGCCACCAGTGATTTCCTCAGCTACGAGCAGTACTTC.

J is TRBJ2-3 and V is TRBV19, with D tentatively TRBD2 (6 bases). The CDR3 runs to 15 residues. Germline loops: CDR1 LNHDA, CDR2 SQIVND (reference sequence). V was cut by 8 bases and J by 2 bases, with 17 bases left in between. CDR3 protein: CASRLTGTPTDTQYF. CDR3 nucleotides: TGTGCCAGTCGCCTGACCGGGACTCCCACAGATACGCAGTATTTT.

The rearrangement uses TRBV24-1 and TRBJ2-3; D gene ambiguous. Germline CDR1 is KGHDR and CDR2 is SFDVKD. This CDR3 has 15 residues. V was clipped by 3 bases and J by 0 bases, with 9 bases between them. CDR3 residues: CATSDPGPSTDTQYF. The CDR3 bases are TGTGCCACCAGTGATCCCGGCCCCAGCACAGATACGCAGTATTTT.

This clonotype appeared a few times. V is TRBV10-1 and J is TRBJ2-3; 7 positions agree with TRBD2. Germline V gene lookup returns CDR1 WNHNN and CDR2 SYGVQD (reference sequence). The CDR3 is 16 residues long. V trimming: 3 bases; J trimming: 7 bases; junction bases outside the gene matches: 13. The CDR3 here is CASSETGTTNEHTQYF. Here the CDR3 DNA reads TGCGCCAGCAGTGAAACCGGGACTACGAATGAGCATACGCAGTATTTT.

This clonotype has at least ten counts. The rearrangement joins TRBV7-9 to TRBJ2-1; tentatively, D is TRBD1 or TRBD2 (5 bases each). Trimming stripped 5 bases from V and 2 bases from J, with 13 bases between. The germline V gene encodes CDR1 SEHNR and CDR2 FQNEAQ (reference sequence). The CDR3 length is 15 residues. CDR3 in amino acids: CASSEGRSPYNEQFF. CDR3 bases: TGTGCCAGCAGCGAGGGACGCTCCCCCTACAATGAGCAGTTCTTC.

The genes are TRBV5-1 and TRBJ1-1, with D possibly being TRBD1 (6 bases). CDR3 size: 13 residues. V lost 5 bases and J lost 7, with 15 bases in between. Germline V lookup: CDR1 SGHRS, CDR2 YFSETQ. In DNA form, the CDR3 reads TGCGCCAGCAGGTCACAACAGGGTAGTGAAGCTTTCTTT. It specifies CASRSQQGSEAFF.

This clonotype was counted between two and nine times. The rearrangement uses TRBV20-1 and TRBJ2-6; tentative D call: TRBD2 (5 bases). Germline V gene lookup returns CDR1 DFQATT and CDR2 SNEGSKA (reference sequence). V lost 6 bases to trimming and J lost 0 bases, with 12 bases between them. This CDR3 is 15 amino acids long. The CDR3: CSALSANSGANVLTF. DNA for the CDR3: TGCAGTGCCCTTAGCGCGAACTCTGGGGCCAACGTCCTGACTTTC.

This clonotype was seen more than once but under ten times. The V and J genes are TRBV20-1 and TRBJ2-7; weak D call: TRBD1 (5 bases). Per germline, CDR1 DFQATT and CDR2 SNEGSKA (reference sequence). Trimming shortened V by 1 base and J by 2 bases, and 6 bases separated the two germline ends. There are 12 residues in the CDR3. CDR3 coding DNA: TGCAGTGCTAGAGGCAGGGCCTACGAGCAGTACTTC. Residues: CSARGRAYEQYF.

The gene calls are TRBV28 and TRBJ1-1; D is possibly TRBD1 (6 bases). With 6 bases removed from V and 7 bases from J, the gap between germline ends came to 9 bases. Germline V gene sequence: CDR1 MDHEN, CDR2 SYDVKM. The CDR3 sequence is 11 residues long. The CDR3 sequence: CASRDRFEAFF. In DNA form, the CDR3 reads TGTGCCAGCAGAGACAGGTTTGAAGCTTTCTTT.

The V gene is TRBV30, the J gene TRBJ2-1; 9 nucleotides align to TRBD2. After removal of 1 base from V and 6 bases from J, the junction contained 7 bases not matched to a gene. Germline V CDR1 and CDR2: GTSNPN, SVGIG (reference sequence). This CDR3 spans 15 amino acids. This chain's CDR3 is CAWSGLREGPNEQFF. In nucleotides, the CDR3 is TGTGCCTGGAGTGGTTTGCGGGAGGGCCCCAATGAGCAGTTCTTC. Filled out from reference TRBV30 and TRBJ2-1, the complete variable domain reads SQTIHQWPATLVQPVGSPLSLECTVEGTSNPNLYWYRQAAGRGLQLLFYSVGIGQISSEVPQNLSASRPQDRQFILSSKKLLLSDSGFYLCAWSGLREGPNEQFFGPGTRLTVL.

The chain has TRBV2 and TRBJ2-5, with 9 bases fitting TRBD1. CDR1 and CDR2 from the germline V gene are SNHLY and FYNNEI. V shed 6 bases, J shed 7 bases, and the junction held 12 bases outside the gene matches. The CDR3 length is 15 residues. The chain's CDR3 is CASSSGNRGQGTQYF. The CDR3 bases are TGTGCCAGCAGCTCCGGGAACAGGGGGCAGGGGACCCAGTACTTC.

The V call is TRBV2, the J call TRBJ2-2, with 9 nucleotides matching TRBD1. Germline CDR1 reads SNHLY; CDR2 reads FYNNEI. The CDR3 sequence is 16 residues long. V gave up 6 bases and J gave up 5 bases; unmatched junction bases: 10. The CDR3 sequence: CASSGSGTGLTGELFF. DNA for the CDR3: TGTGCCAGCAGCGGATCCGGGACAGGGTTGACCGGGGAGCTGTTTTTT.

This clonotype was counted between two and nine times. The chain is built from TRBV28 and TRBJ2-1, with a tentative D call TRBD1 (6 bases). V gave up 5 bases and J gave up 4 bases, with 15 bases separating them. Germline V gene lookup returns CDR1 MDHEN and CDR2 SYDVKM. The CDR3 has 15 amino acids. The CDR3: CASSGAGALYNEQFF. DNA of the CDR3: TGTGCCAGCAGTGGTGCAGGGGCCCTGTACAATGAGCAGTTCTTC.

This clonotype was recorded a few times. The chain combines TRBV3-1 with TRBJ2-5, with a weak D call TRBD1 (5 bases). The V end lost 0 bases, the J end lost 5 bases, and 7 bases lay between the germline ends. The CDR3 consists of 13 residues. The germline gives CDR1 LGHDT, CDR2 YNNKEL (reference sequence). The chain's CDR3 is CASSQEGVETQYF. In nucleotides, the CDR3 is TGTGCCAGCAGCCAAGAAGGGGTGGAGACCCAGTACTTC.

The gene calls are TRBV2 and TRBJ1-4; D unclear. Trimming stripped 0 bases from V and 8 bases from J, with 16 bases between. CDR3 size: 16 residues. Germline V gene sequence: CDR1 SNHLY, CDR2 FYNNEI. DNA of the CDR3: TGTGCCAGCAGTGAAGCGCGGTGGCAGGAGGACGAAAAACTGTTTTTT. Its protein is CASSEARWQEDEKLFF.

The rearrangement uses TRBV11-3 and TRBJ2-2; D is perhaps TRBD2 (5 bases). With 6 bases removed from V and 3 bases from J, the gap between germline ends came to 14 bases. In germline, CDR1 is SGHNT, CDR2 YENEEA. The CDR3 is 15 amino acids. CDR3 region: CASSPEARDTGELFF. In nucleotides, the CDR3 is TGTGCCAGCAGTCCGGAGGCTCGGGACACCGGGGAGCTGTTTTTT. Full variable domain (missing parts from reference TRBV11-3 and TRBJ2-2): EAGVVQSPRYKIIEKKQPVAFWCNPISGHNTLYWYLQNLGQGPELLIRYENEEAVDDSQLPKDRFSAERLKGVDSTLKIQPAELGDSAVYLCASSPEARDTGELFFGEGSRLTVL.

The chain combines TRBV7-3 with TRBJ2-7; D is perhaps TRBD1 (6 bases). The CDR3 has 13 amino acids. Trimming removed 3 bases at V and 3 bases at J, with 9 bases between. CDR1 and CDR2 from the germline V gene are SGHTA and FQGTGA. This CDR3 reads CASSFGGDYEQYF. In DNA form, the CDR3 reads TGTGCCAGCAGCTTTGGGGGCGACTACGAGCAGTACTTC.

This chain uses TRBV2 with TRBJ2-4; 7 bases agree with TRBD1. J lost 3 bases, V lost 6 bases, and 5 bases had no gene match. Germline CDR1 and CDR2: SNHLY and FYNNEI. The CDR3 is 14 amino acids. This CDR3 is CASSADRDKNIQYF. For the CDR3, the DNA is TGTGCCAGCAGCGCTGACAGGGACAAAAACATTCAGTACTTC.

The table lists this clonotype with a few counts. The chain has TRBV28 and TRBJ1-6; D unclear. From germline, CDR1 is MDHEN and CDR2 SYDVKM. The CDR3 length is 14 residues. The ends were cut back, 5 bases at V and 3 bases at J, with 8 bases in the middle. The CDR3 DNA reads TGTGCCAGCAGTGCAGACAACTATAATTCACCCCTCCACTTT. Its translation is CASSADNYNSPLHF.

This clonotype was detected many times. The J gene is TRBJ2-7, the V gene TRBV4-3; D ambiguous. Germline V CDR1 and CDR2: LGHNA, YSLEER. This CDR3 has 14 amino acids. Trimming removed 0 bases from V and 3 bases from J, with 9 bases in between. The CDR3 spells CASSQEVVRYEQYF. The DNA for the CDR3 is TGCGCCAGCAGCCAAGAGGTGGTCCGCTACGAGCAGTACTTC.

This clonotype was seen a handful of times. CDR3 sequence: CASSDRDRLNNEQFF. The CDR3, as DNA: TGTGCCAGCAGCGATAGGGACAGACTTAACAATGAGCAGTTCTTC. V is TRBV6-1 and J is TRBJ2-1; 7 bases map to TRBD1. CDR3 size: 15 residues. CDR1 is MNHNS and CDR2 is SASEGT in the germline V gene. Unmatched junction bases numbered 10, after V lost 6 bases and J lost 5 bases.

This clonotype has just a few counts. This chain connects TRBV3-1 to TRBJ2-3; the match to TRBD1 covers 7 bases. V was clipped by 0 bases and J by 0 bases; unmatched bases: 3. The CDR3 covers 16 residues. The V gene's germline CDR1 is LGHDT and CDR2 YNNKEL (reference sequence). CDR3 in DNA: TGTGCCAGCAGCCAAGAGCAACAGGGGAGCACAGATACGCAGTATTTT. Its translation is CASSQEQQGSTDTQYF.